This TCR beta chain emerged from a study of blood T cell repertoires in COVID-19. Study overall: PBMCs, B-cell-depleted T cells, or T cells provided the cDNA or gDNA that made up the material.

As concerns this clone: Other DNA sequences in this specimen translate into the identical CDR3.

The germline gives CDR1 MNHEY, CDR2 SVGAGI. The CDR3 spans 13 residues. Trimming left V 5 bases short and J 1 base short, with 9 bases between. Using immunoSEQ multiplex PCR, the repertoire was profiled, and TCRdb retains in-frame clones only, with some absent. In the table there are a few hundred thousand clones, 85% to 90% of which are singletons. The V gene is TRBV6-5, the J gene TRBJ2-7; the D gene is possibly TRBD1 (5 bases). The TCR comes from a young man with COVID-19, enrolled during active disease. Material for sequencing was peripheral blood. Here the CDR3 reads CASSRTGSYEQYF. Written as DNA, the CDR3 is TGTGCCAGCAGTCGCACAGGATCCTACGAGCAGTACTTC.